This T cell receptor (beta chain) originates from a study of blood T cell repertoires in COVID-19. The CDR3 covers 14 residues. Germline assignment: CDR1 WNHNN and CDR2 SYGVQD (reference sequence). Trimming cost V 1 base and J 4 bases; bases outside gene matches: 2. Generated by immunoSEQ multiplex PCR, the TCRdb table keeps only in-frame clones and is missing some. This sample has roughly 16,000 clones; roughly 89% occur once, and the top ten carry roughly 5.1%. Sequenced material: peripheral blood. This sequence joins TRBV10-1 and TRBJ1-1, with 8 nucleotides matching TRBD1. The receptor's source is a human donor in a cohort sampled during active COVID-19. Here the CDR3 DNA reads TGCGCCAGCAGTGAGTATGGACAGGGCACTGAAGCTTTCTTT. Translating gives CASSEYGQGTEAFF.